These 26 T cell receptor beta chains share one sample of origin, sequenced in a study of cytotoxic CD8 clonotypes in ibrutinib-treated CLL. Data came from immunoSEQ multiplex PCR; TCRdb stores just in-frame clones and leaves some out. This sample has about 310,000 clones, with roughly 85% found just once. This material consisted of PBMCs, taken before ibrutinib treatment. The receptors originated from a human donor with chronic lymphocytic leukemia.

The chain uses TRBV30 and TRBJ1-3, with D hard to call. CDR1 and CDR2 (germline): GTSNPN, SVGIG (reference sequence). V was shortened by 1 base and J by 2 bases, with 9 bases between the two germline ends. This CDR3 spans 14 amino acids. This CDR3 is CAWSAQVTGNTIYF. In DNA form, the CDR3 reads TGTGCCTGGAGTGCGCAGGTAACTGGAAACACCATATATTTT.

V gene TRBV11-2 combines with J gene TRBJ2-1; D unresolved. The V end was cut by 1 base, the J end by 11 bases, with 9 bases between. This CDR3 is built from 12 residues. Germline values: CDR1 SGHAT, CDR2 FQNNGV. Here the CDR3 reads CASSLAPIQQFF. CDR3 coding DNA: TGTGCCAGCAGCTTAGCCCCAATACAGCAGTTCTTC.

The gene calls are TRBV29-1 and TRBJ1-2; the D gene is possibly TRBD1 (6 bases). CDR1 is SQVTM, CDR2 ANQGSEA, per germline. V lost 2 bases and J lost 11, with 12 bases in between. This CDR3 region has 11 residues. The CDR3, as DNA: TGCAGCGTTGAACGAAGCACAGGGTACACCTTC. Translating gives CSVERSTGYTF. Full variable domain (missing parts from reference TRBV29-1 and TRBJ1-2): SAVISQKPSRDICQRGTSLTIQCQVDSQVTMMFWYRQQPGQSLTLIATANQGSEATYESGFVIDKFPISRPNLTFSTLTVSNMSPEDSSIYLCSVERSTGYTFGSGTRLTVV.

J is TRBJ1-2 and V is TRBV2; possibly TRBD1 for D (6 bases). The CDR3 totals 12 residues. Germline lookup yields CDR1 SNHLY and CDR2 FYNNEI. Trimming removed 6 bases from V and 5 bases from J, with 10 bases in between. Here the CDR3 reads CASRGTRYGYTF. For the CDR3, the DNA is TGTGCCAGCAGGGGGACACGATATGGCTACACCTTC.

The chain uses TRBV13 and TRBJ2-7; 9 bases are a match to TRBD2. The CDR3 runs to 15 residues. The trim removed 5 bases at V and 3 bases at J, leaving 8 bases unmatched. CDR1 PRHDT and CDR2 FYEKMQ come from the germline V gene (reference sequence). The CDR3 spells CASSGETSGNYEQYF. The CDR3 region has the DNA TGTGCCAGCAGCGGAGAGACTAGCGGAAACTACGAGCAGTACTTC.

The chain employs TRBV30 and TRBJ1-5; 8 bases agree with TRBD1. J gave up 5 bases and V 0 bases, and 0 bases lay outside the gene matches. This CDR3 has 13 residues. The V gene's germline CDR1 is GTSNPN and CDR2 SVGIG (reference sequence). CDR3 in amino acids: CAWSVQGDQPQHF. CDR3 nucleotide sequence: TGTGCCTGGAGTGTACAGGGGGATCAGCCCCAGCATTTT.

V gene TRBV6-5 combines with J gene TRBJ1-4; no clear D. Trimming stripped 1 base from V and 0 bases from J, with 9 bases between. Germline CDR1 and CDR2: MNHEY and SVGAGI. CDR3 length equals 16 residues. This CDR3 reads CASSYFRDATNEKLFF. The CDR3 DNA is TGTGCCAGCAGTTACTTCCGCGATGCAACTAATGAAAAACTGTTTTTT.

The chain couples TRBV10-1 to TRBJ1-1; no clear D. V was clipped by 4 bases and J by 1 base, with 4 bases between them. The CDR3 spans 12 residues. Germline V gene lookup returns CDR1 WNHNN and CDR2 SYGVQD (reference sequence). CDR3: CASSGQNTEAFF. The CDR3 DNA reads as TGCGCCAGCAGTGGACAGAACACTGAAGCTTTCTTT.

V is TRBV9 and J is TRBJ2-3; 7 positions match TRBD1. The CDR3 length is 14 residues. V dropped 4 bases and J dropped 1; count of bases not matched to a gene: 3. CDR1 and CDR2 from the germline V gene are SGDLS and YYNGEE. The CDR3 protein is CASSWGQRTDTQYF. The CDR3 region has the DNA TGTGCCAGCAGCTGGGGACAGCGCACAGATACGCAGTATTTT.

CDR3 nucleotide sequence: TGTGCCAGCAGCTTGGAGGGAATTGCCGGGGAGCTGTTTTTT. This translates into CASSLEGIAGELFF. The V call is TRBV7-9, the J call TRBJ2-2, with D possibly matching TRBD2 (6 bases). The CDR3 spans 14 residues. Germline-derived CDR1 and CDR2 are SEHNR and FQNEAQ (reference sequence). Trimming left V 3 bases short and J 6 bases short, with 11 bases between. Full variable domain (remainder filled in from reference TRBV7-9 and TRBJ2-2): DTGVSQNPRHKITKRGQNVTFRCDPISEHNRLYWYRQTLGQGPEFLTYFQNEAQLEKSRLLSDRFSAERPKGSFSTLEIQRTEQGDSAMYLCASSLEGIAGELFFGEGSRLTVL.

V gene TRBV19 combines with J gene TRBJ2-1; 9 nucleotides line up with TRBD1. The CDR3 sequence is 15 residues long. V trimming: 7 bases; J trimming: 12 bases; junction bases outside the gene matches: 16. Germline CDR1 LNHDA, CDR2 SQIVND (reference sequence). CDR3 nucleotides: TGTGCCAGTACCCCTCGGACAGGGGTAACCAAATGGCAGTTCTTC. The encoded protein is CASTPRTGVTKWQFF.

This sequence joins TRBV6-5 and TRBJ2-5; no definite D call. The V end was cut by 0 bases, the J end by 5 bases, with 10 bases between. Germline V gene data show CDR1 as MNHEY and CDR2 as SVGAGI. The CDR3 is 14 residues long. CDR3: CASSYSPLGETQYF. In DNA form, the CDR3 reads TGTGCCAGCAGTTACTCCCCTCTCGGCGAGACCCAGTACTTC.

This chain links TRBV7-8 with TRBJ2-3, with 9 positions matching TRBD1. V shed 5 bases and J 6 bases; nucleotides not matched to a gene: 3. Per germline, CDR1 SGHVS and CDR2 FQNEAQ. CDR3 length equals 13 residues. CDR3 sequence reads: CASSSGQGDTQYF. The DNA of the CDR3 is TGTGCCAGCAGCAGCGGACAGGGGGATACGCAGTATTTT. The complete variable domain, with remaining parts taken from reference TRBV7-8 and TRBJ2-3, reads GAGVSQSPRYKVAKRGQDVALRCDPISGHVSLFWYQQALGQGPEFLTYFQNEAQLDKSGLPSDRFFAERPEGSVSTLKIQRTQQEDSAVYLCASSSGQGDTQYFGPGTRLTVL.

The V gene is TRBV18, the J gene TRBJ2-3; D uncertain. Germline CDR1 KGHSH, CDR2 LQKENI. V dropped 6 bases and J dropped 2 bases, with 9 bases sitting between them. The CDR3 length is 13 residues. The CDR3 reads CASSPSYTDTQYF. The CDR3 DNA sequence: TGTGCCAGCTCGCCAAGTTACACAGATACGCAGTATTTT.

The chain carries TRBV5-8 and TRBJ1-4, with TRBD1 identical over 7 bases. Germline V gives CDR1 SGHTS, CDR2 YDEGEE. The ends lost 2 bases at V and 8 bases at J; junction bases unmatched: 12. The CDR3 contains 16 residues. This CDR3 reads CASSFGTGEGGEKLFF. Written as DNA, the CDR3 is TGTGCCAGCAGCTTCGGAACAGGGGAAGGAGGAGAAAAACTGTTTTTT.

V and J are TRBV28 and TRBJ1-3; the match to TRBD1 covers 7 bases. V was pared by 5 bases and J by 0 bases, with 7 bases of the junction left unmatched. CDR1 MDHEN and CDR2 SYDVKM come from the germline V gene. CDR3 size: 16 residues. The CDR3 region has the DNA TGTGCCAGCAGTAATCCGGGACAGACCTCTGGAAACACCATATATTTT. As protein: CASSNPGQTSGNTIYF.

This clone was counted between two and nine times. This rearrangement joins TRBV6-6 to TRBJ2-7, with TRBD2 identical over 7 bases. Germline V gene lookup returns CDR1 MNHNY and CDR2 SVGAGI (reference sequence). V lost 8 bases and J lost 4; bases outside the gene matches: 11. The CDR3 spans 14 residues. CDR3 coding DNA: TGTGCCAGCCGTTGGTGGGAGGGAATTTACGAGCAGTACTTC. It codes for CASRWWEGIYEQYF.

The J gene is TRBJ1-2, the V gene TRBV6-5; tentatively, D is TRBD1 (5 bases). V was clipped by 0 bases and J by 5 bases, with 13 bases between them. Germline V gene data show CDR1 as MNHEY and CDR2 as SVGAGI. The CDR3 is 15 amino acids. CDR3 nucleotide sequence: TGTGCCAGCAGTTACTCGACAGACGCGGGGTATGGCTACACCTTC. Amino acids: CASSYSTDAGYGYTF.

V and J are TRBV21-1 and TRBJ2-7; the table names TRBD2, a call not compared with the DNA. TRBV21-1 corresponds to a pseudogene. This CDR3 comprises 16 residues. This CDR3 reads CASSNLAGGPIFEQYF. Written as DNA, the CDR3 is TGTGCCAGCAGCAACCTAGCGGGAGGGCCCATATTCGAGCAGTACTTC.

CDR3 sequence: CASSLSDQETQYF. The CDR3 DNA follows: TGCGCCAGCAGCTTGTCAGACCAAGAGACCCAGTACTTC. The chain combines TRBV5-1 with TRBJ2-5; D gene uncertain. The CDR3 contains 13 residues. The V gene's germline CDR1 is SGHRS and CDR2 YFSETQ. The ends were cut back, 1 base at V and 0 bases at J, with 4 bases in the middle. Full variable domain (remainder filled in from reference TRBV5-1 and TRBJ2-5): KAGVTQTPRYLIKTRGQQVTLSCSPISGHRSVSWYQQTPGQGLQFLFEYFSETQRNKGNFPGRFSGRQFSNSRSEMNVSTLELGDSALYLCASSLSDQETQYFGPGTRLLVL.

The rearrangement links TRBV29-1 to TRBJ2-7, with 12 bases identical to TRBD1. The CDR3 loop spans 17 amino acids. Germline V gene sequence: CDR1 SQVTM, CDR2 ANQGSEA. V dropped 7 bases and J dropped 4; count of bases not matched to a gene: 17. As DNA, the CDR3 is TGCAGCGCCGCCCGTCCCGGGACAGGGGGCAGTATATACGAGCAGTACTTC. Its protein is CSAARPGTGGSIYEQYF.

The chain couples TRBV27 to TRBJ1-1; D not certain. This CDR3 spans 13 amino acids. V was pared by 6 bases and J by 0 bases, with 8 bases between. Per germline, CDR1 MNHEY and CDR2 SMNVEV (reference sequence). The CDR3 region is CASSSNMNTEAFF. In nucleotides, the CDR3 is TGTGCCAGCAGCTCCAACATGAACACTGAAGCTTTCTTT.

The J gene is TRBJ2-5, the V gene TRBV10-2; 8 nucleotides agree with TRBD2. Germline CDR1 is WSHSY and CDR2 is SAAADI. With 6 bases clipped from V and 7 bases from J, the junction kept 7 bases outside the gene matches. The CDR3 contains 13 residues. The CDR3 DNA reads TGCGCCAGCAGCACCGGACTAGCAGGGACCCAGTACTTC. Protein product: CASSTGLAGTQYF.

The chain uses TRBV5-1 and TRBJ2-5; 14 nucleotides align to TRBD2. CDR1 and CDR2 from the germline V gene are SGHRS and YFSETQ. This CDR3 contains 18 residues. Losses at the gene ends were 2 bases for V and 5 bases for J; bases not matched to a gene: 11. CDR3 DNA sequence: TGCGCCAGCAGCTTTCCCCGACTAGCGGGAGGGCCAAGTGAGACCCAGTACTTC. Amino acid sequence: CASSFPRLAGGPSETQYF.

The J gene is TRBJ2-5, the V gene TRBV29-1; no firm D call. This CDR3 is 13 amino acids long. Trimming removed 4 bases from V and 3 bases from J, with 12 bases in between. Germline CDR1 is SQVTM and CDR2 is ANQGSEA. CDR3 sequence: CSVVFEAKETQYF. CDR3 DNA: TGCAGCGTTGTATTTGAGGCTAAAGAGACCCAGTACTTC.

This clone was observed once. CDR3 sequence reads: CASSPTVGYGYTF. In DNA, the CDR3 is TGTGCCAGCTCACCGACAGTTGGCTATGGCTACACCTTC. The gene calls are TRBV18 and TRBJ1-2; D is possibly TRBD1 (5 bases). Germline-derived CDR1 and CDR2 are KGHSH and LQKENI. The V end was cut by 3 bases, the J end by 4 bases, with 9 bases between. CDR3 length equals 13 residues.